Sequencing of this TCR beta chain was carried out in a study of cytomegalovirus exposure and HLA in healthy donors (dated by TCRdb to the late 2010s). Study-level background: According to an earlier analysis of around 600 of the donors, about 179 million T cells yielded roughly 100 million unique TCR beta sequences and more than 250 Gb of sequence data. Rather than using new phenotypic data, the later analysis identified candidate immune exposures from TCR beta sequences and from how often those sequences occurred across donors. Every repertoire in the discovery cohort had been generated on one and the same sequencing platform. A separate validation cohort of about 110 different subjects was used in addition to the 666-subject first cohort. Among roughly 400 genotyped donors of the cohort, an average of around 250,000 unique TCR beta nucleotide sequences was sequenced per donor, of which roughly 18% were non-productive. In an earlier analysis of 550 to 700 of the donors, high-throughput TCR beta sequencing was used to judge whether each TCR beta V gene segment behaved as functional or pseudogenic. To predict cytomegalovirus infection status, the study brought together high-throughput TCR immunosequencing, statistical association of individual TCRs with disease status, and machine learning. A few DR-DQ haplotypes were treated as single units for association and clustering because of strong linkage in the cohort. The study was designed to test whether signatures of past pathogen exposure could be identified by cataloging public T cell receptors. A later analysis re-examined previously published TCR beta repertoires from 610 or so donors and added high-resolution HLA genotyping to investigate patterns of TCR occurrence. Of the approximately 400 genotyped donors, 81% were placed in the genetic ancestry cluster associated with self-reported Caucasian donors. HLA typing covered class I and class II loci at four-digit resolution. Donor age, sex, ethnicity and CMV serostatus were compiled together with the repertoire data. Genome-wide SNP genotypes for about 65% of the roughly 700 donors were used in a later genetic analysis, which treated that subset as a discovery cohort. The study used immunosequencing to profile the T cell repertoires of 670 or so subjects and linked those repertoires to cytomegalovirus serostatus. About 330 gigabases of sequencing data and approximately 92 million unique TCR sequences made up an early release that covered approximately 620 HLA-typed donors. The number of typed donors differed by locus: about 620-630 for A, B, C, DRB1 and DQB1; 522 for DQA1; fewer than 610 for DPA1; and around 470 for DPB1.

A remark on this clone: Its antigen target is currently unknown. No base quality information exists; no much larger clone differs at one position.

In total, roughly 710 healthy bone marrow donors made up the cohort. All cohort members were sampled while nominally healthy, although unrecorded immune exposures were likely present. The donor was CMV seropositive and was included in the group of 289 seropositive cohort members. Each donor provided a peripheral blood sample, and peripheral blood mononuclear cells were used for TCR beta sequencing. Genomic DNA was extracted from the blood cell samples with the Qiagen DNeasy Blood Extraction Kit. CDR1 and CDR2 were assigned from the germline V gene as SNHLY and FYNNEI. V loses 5 bases, J loses 3 bases, and the germline ends lie 20 bases apart. Reading from cysteine to phenylalanine, the CDR3 counts 17 amino acids. Only the CDR3 DNA is retained, 51 bases long and in frame from the first base. Libraries were constructed by the immunoSEQ multiplex PCR assay. A mixture of 60 forward primers for TCR Vbeta segments and 13 reverse primers for TCR Jbeta segments was used in the multiplex PCR. A multiplex PCR assay on genomic DNA amplified the CDR3 region of rearranged TCR beta genes. The amplified TCR beta libraries were sequenced on the Illumina HiSeq System as 87-base-pair reads. As for the authors' bioinformatics: In a later analysis, about 80 million unique TCR beta chains were counted across the 690 or so repertoires, and approximately 9.9 million of these chains were shared by at least two donors. Raw reads were error-corrected and collapsed into unique sequences by a nearest-neighbor algorithm in which closely related sequences were merged to remove PCR and sequencing errors. Alignment of CDR3 sequences to IMGT reference sequences was used to assign V, D and J gene segments. For a sequence to be retained, at least a six-nucleotide match to both a V gene segment and a J gene segment was required. A rearrangement was called productive if the CDR3 had no stop codons and remained in frame with V and J, and every other rearrangement was called non-productive. CDR3 was defined according to IMGT convention as the region running from the second conserved V-encoded cysteine to the conserved J-encoded phenylalanine. The earlier analysis of about 640 of the donors excluded any sequence lacking an unambiguous match to a single V gene segment. In an earlier analysis of 587 of the donors, V segments were called functional above 56.7% productive rearrangements and were called segregating when the between-donor standard deviation exceeded 5%. A statistical classification framework was developed to diagnose cytomegalovirus status using the catalog of TCR beta chain sequences. In a later analysis, V and J genes were assigned by comparing TCR nucleotide sequences against IMGT/GENE-DB human TR gene sequences. Using the TCRdist pipeline, a later analysis assigned CDR3 sequences along with most-parsimonious VDJ recombination scenarios. In a later analysis, each TCR beta chain was defined by its CDR3 amino acid sequence together with its V-gene family, and reads lacking a unique V-gene family were excluded. A later analysis removed roughly 590 highly shared, low-generation-probability nucleotide sequences to deal with suspected cross-contamination and a sequencing artifact. A later analysis calculated a clonal expansion index for each public chain from normalized within-repertoire ranks of inferred template counts. Generation probabilities in a later analysis came from a VDJ recombination model fitted to out-of-frame rearrangements, and those results were checked against IGoR. In a later analysis, hypergeometric tests were used to score TCR-TCR, TCR-HLA and TCR-CMV co-occurrence, with a repertoire-size bias correction applied to TCR pairs. In a later analysis, false discovery rates were estimated by permuting HLA or CMV assignments 20 times. In a later analysis, co-occurring TCRs were grouped using DBSCAN, with TCRdist sequence similarity added in when clustering inside HLA-allele-positive subsets. Co-occurrence clustering excluded repertoires with fewer than 30,000 or more than 120,000 public chains, plus five with anomalous nucleotide sharing. As stored in TCRdb, this immuneACCESS dataset retains in-frame rearrangements with V and J assigned. A fraction of the clones does not appear; measured against another copy, unresolved V genes explain less than half of the discrepancy, and the remainder lacks a known reason. From that table come the V and J calls and clone size; the DNA was used to work out D and trimming. The sample table records about 160,000 clones; 85% of these occur just once. The top ten clonotypes cover less than 2.5% of the sample.

Points the paper makes about the study in general: Broadly in line with IMGT annotations, most TCR beta V segments showed up in productive rearrangements about 90% or about 30% of the time in an earlier analysis of around 550 of the donors. The classifier was reported to diagnose cytomegalovirus status with high specificity and sensitivity in both the original cohort and the validation cohort. The authors suggested that the approach could potentially be extended to other disease states and immunological phenotypes. Most TCR sequences were seen in very few donors, while some public TCRs were found in many individuals. Correlated functional status among segregating V segments might reflect linkage disequilibrium, but an unknown experimental factor could not be ruled out. Over 15 rarely observed V segments, including chromosome 9 orphons, were excluded from the earlier analysis of just under 600 of the donors because counts were too low. A group of highly shared sequence variants was considered likely to be a technical artifact of the sequencing pipeline. Sequencing depth was assumed to be roughly uniform across donors in the presence/absence analyses, though that assumption may not hold. In a later analysis, some 18,000 TCR beta sequences were associated with specific HLA alleles at a false discovery rate of 0.05. When HLA alleles, especially DR and DQ, strongly co-occurred, attributing TCR associations to individual alleles was difficult. The cohort was sequenced for TCR beta chains only, and without alpha or paired-chain data the features that could be detected were limited. Because some donors lacked HLA typing at each locus, the association tests relied only on the typed subset. Because the 87-base-pair reads could not distinguish some IMGT-functional V segments, including TRBV6-2 and TRBV6-3, those segments were excluded. Most CMV-associated TCR beta chains appeared to be HLA-restricted in a later analysis, and the HLA associations seemed to be driven largely by CMV exposure. In a later analysis, HLA-associated TCR beta chains were found to be more clonally expanded and to have lower generation probabilities than equally common non-associated chains. A later genetic analysis associated a missense DCLRE1C variant with V-gene and J-gene trimming of TCR beta chains, and an independent cohort replicated the association. Several of the top co-occurrence clusters appeared to be linked to parvovirus B19, influenza, CMV and Epstein-Barr virus, according to a later analysis. The study listed over 150 TCR beta chains as associated with cytomegalovirus. For the cohort, immune exposure information was limited to CMV serostatus. A later genetic analysis reported fewer N-insertions in productive TCRs among donors in an Asian-associated ancestry cluster than the roughly 670-donor mean. According to a later analysis, TCR association rates differed among HLA loci, with DRB1 alleles showing the most associated TCRs and HLA-C alleles showing the fewest. A further reported finding was that TCR beta sequences accurately predicted the HLA-A and HLA-B alleles for most subjects in the first cohort. A few of the identified cytomegalovirus-associated TCR beta chains were confirmed in vitro to be specific for cytomegalovirus antigens.

This TCR derives from a man aged 18 to 35 in good health and CMV-seropositive. Sequencing was performed on PBMCs. Here the chain combines TRBV2 and TRBJ2-1, with a tentative D gene TRBD2 over 6 matching bases. In nucleotides, the sequence is TGTGCCAGCAGTTACCGTCTTGACGGGGGTCTCTACAATGAGCAGTTCTTC. This yields the protein CASSYRLDGGLYNEQFF.